The 16 T cell receptor beta chains below were found in one sample sequenced in a study of OX40 agonist ivuxolimab in advanced cancers. The protocol was immunoSEQ multiplex PCR, while the TCRdb copy is restricted to in-frame clones and leaves out a portion. The data contain around 70,000 clones, around 81% of them seen just once; the ten biggest clones take up over 4.5%. This specimen was CD4+ or CD8+ T cells sorted from blood, taken in a trial of the OX40 agonist ivuxolimab. All receptors come from an adult with an advanced solid tumor such as melanoma, head and neck, liver or kidney cancer.

V gene TRBV28 combines with J gene TRBJ2-7, with TRBD2 matching 8 bases. The trim removed 5 bases at V and 5 bases at J, leaving 11 bases unmatched. The germline V gene has CDR1 MDHEN and CDR2 SYDVKM. This CDR3 contains 15 residues. The CDR3 is CASSGPSGGPDEQYF. In DNA, the CDR3 is TGTGCCAGCAGTGGGCCCTCGGGGGGGCCTGACGAGCAGTACTTC.

V gene TRBV29-1 combines with J gene TRBJ2-5; D is undetermined. With 7 bases removed from V and 1 base from J, the gap between germline ends came to 7 bases. CDR3 length: 11 amino acids. CDR1 and CDR2 from the germline V gene are SQVTM and ANQGSEA. The CDR3 region has the DNA TGCAGCGCCGGATTCCAAGAGACCCAGTACTTC. This gives the protein CSAGFQETQYF.

The rearrangement uses TRBV6-5 and TRBJ2-3, with D unresolved. V lost 8 bases and J lost 1, with 10 bases in between. In germline, CDR1 is MNHEY, CDR2 SVGAGI. The length of the CDR3 is 13 residues. Here the CDR3 reads CASLIRRTDTQYF. The DNA for the CDR3 is TGTGCCAGCCTTATCCGCCGCACAGATACGCAGTATTTT.

The chain has TRBV18 and TRBJ2-1; 8 bases match TRBD1. V shed 3 bases and J 6 bases; nucleotides not matched to a gene: 7. Germline lookup yields CDR1 KGHSH and CDR2 LQKENI. This CDR3 comprises 15 residues. The CDR3 spells CASSPQGARINEQFF. The CDR3 DNA is TGTGCCAGCTCACCTCAGGGGGCTCGGATCAATGAGCAGTTCTTC.

This clone was counted only a few times. The genes are TRBV7-2 and TRBJ1-3; 8 bases are shared with TRBD1. The CDR3 consists of 15 residues. Germline-derived CDR1 and CDR2 are SGHTA and FQGNSA. V gave up 0 bases and J gave up 10 bases; unmatched junction bases: 8. CDR3 sequence reads: CASSLARTGQGTIYF. CDR3 sequence (DNA): TGTGCCAGCAGCTTAGCTAGGACAGGGCAAGGAACCATATATTTT.

The J gene is TRBJ2-5, the V gene TRBV5-1; D call uncertain. Trimming took 1 base from V and 7 from J, leaving 14 bases between them. Germline assignment: CDR1 SGHRS and CDR2 YFSETQ. This CDR3 spans 14 amino acids. CDR3 nucleotides: TGCGCCAGCAGCTTGTACGCCAGCTCACGGACCCAGTACTTC. This codes for CASSLYASSRTQYF.

V is TRBV18 and J is TRBJ2-7; D is unclear. Germline lookup yields CDR1 KGHSH and CDR2 LQKENI. The CDR3 has 13 residues. V lost 3 bases to trimming and J lost 3 bases, with 9 bases between them. The CDR3 protein is CASSPDGYYEQYF. The CDR3 DNA reads as TGTGCCAGCTCACCGGACGGATACTACGAGCAGTACTTC.

The V call is TRBV5-5, the J call TRBJ2-7, with TRBD1 matching over 8 bases. After removal of 2 bases from V and 7 bases from J, the junction contained 5 bases not matched to a gene. The germline V gene encodes CDR1 SGHKS and CDR2 YYEKEE (reference sequence). There are 13 residues in the CDR3. CDR3 bases: TGTGCCAGCAGCTTTGGGACAGGCGGGGAGCAGTACGTC. Translated: CASSFGTGGEQYV.

This sequence joins TRBV28 and TRBJ2-1; D is ambiguous. CDR1 is MDHEN and CDR2 is SYDVKM in the germline V gene. V dropped 0 bases and J dropped 7 bases, with 10 bases sitting between them. The CDR3 spans 14 residues. The chain's CDR3 is CASSLWQSTNEQFF. The CDR3 DNA reads TGTGCCAGCAGTTTATGGCAATCAACAAATGAGCAGTTCTTC.

The V and J genes are TRBV5-4 and TRBJ2-7, with D perhaps TRBD1 (6 bases). V was shortened by 4 bases and J by 2 bases, with 16 bases between the two germline ends. CDR1 and CDR2 from the germline V gene are SGHNT and YYREEE (reference sequence). The CDR3 has 15 residues. CDR3 residues: CASSPDPTGTYEQYV. CDR3 nucleotide sequence: TGTGCCAGCAGCCCCGACCCGACAGGTACCTACGAGCAGTACGTC.

The chain joins TRBV29-1 to TRBJ2-2; D is uncertain. The CDR3 has 12 amino acids. Deletions cut 3 bases from V and 3 bases from J, with 5 bases between. Per the germline V gene, CDR1 is SQVTM and CDR2 is ANQGSEA. CDR3 DNA: TGCAGCGTTGACCCCCACACCGGGGAGCTGTTTTTT. Translated: CSVDPHTGELFF.

V usage is TRBV7-2 and J usage is TRBJ1-1, with D possibly TRBD1 on 5 matching bases. The CDR3 runs 15 residues. V lost 1 base to trimming and J lost 0 bases, with 9 bases between them. Looked up from germline, CDR1 is SGHTA and CDR2 is FQGNSA. CDR3: CASSLGSGLNTEAFF. The CDR3 region has the DNA TGTGCCAGCAGCTTAGGTTCGGGGCTGAACACTGAAGCTTTCTTT.

The chain employs TRBV7-9 and TRBJ1-2, with TRBD1 identical over 8 bases. There are 17 residues in the CDR3. Germline V CDR1 and CDR2: SEHNR, FQNEAQ (reference sequence). The V and J ends lost 3 bases and 5 bases, in that order; junction bases with no gene match: 14. The CDR3: CASSFDRSGGVGYGYTF. In nucleotides, the CDR3 is TGTGCCAGCAGCTTCGACCGTTCAGGGGGCGTCGGGTATGGCTACACCTTC.

This clone was recorded once. The V and J genes are TRBV5-1 and TRBJ2-6, with 7 nucleotides matching TRBD1. Germline V gene data show CDR1 as SGHRS and CDR2 as YFSETQ. The CDR3 has 16 amino acids. V trimming: 0 bases; J trimming: 0 bases; junction bases outside the gene matches: 0. As DNA, the CDR3 is TGCGCCAGCAGCTTGGCAGGGGGCTCTGGGGCCAACGTCCTGACTTTC. Translating it yields CASSLAGGSGANVLTF.

The V call is TRBV6-6, the J call TRBJ1-4; tentative D call: TRBD1 (6 bases). The germline V gene has CDR1 MNHNY and CDR2 SVGAGI (reference sequence). Trimming stripped 0 bases from V and 7 bases from J, with 12 bases between. This CDR3 region has 15 residues. The CDR3 coding sequence is TGTGCCAGCAGTTACTCGGGGGCCGGGTCTGAAAAACTGTTTTTT. Translating it yields CASSYSGAGSEKLFF.

V is TRBV19 and J is TRBJ2-4, with D perhaps TRBD1 or TRBD2 (5 bases each). Per the germline V gene, CDR1 is LNHDA and CDR2 is SQIVND (reference sequence). V was pared by 7 bases and J by 3 bases, with 13 bases between. The CDR3 length is 14 residues. The CDR3 reads CASNQVGVKNIQYF. In nucleotides, the CDR3 is TGTGCCAGTAACCAGGTGGGGGTCAAAAACATTCAGTACTTC.